This T cell receptor (beta chain) was captured in a study of human T cells and chemical hapten exposure. The sample's time point: patch test 2, 6 weeks after DPC sensitization. The treatment denotes: therapeutic diphenylcyclopropenone sensitization with weekly scalp DPC. Via MiXCR, TCRdb re-called the RACE reads, giving one row per CDR3 protein. The sample lists fewer than 85,000 distinct CDR3 sequences; roughly 10% were seen once. Trimming took off 4 bases at V and 2 bases at J, with 8 bases between the two ends. CDR3 size: 13 residues. CDR1 and CDR2 (germline): SGHTA, FQGNSA. This clonotype was picked up a small number of times.

This TCR derives from a woman in her twenties or thirties with alopecia areata. Some clones in this sample may be carry-over from other donors' samples. Sample: whole blood, taken in connection with sensitization to the hapten diphenylcyclopropenone (DPC). The genes are TRBV7-2 and TRBJ1-1; D gene unclear. CDR3 loop: CASSSHPNTEAFF. CDR3 DNA sequence: TGTGCCAGCAGCTCCCACCCCAACACTGAAGCTTTCTTT.